Shown below are 14 T cell receptor beta chains from a single sample sequenced in a study of T-cell reconstitution after alpha-beta-depleted transplantation in children (dated by TCRdb to about 2016). Sample treatment or condition, as interpreted from the label and publication: allogeneic hematopoietic cell transplantation with graft depleted of TCRalphabeta T cells and CD19 B cells. Library preparation employed PCR. TCRdb names Illumina HiSeq 2500 as the instrument used. Molecular barcoding was employed in the preparation of TCR libraries, with unique molecular identifiers being used to normalize TCRbeta repertoire quantification. TCRdb reprocessing: public reads trimmed at Q25 with fastp, clones called with MiXCR, in-frame beta chains kept. Each entry merges the rows of one CDR3 protein and shows their most common DNA and genes. The sample table contains about 5,900 distinct CDR3 sequences; only one count was recorded for 15% of them. The ten largest clones capture roughly four fifths of the sample.

Sequenced material: PBMCs, mostly from graft donor cells, taken 180 days after TCRalphabeta/CD19-depleted stem cell transplant. The receptors stem from a patient between 2 and 10 years old who had a stem cell transplant for inherited bone marrow failure, so the T cells may come from the graft donor.

This clonotype occurred many times. V gene TRBV20-1 combines with J gene TRBJ2-3; D is possibly TRBD2 (5 bases). Germline V gene data show CDR1 as DFQATT and CDR2 as SNEGSKA (reference sequence). The CDR3 totals 15 residues. Deletions cut 0 bases from V and 0 bases from J, with 10 bases between. CDR3 in amino acids: CSARDPRGSTDTQYF. The CDR3 coding sequence is TGCAGTGCTAGAGATCCCCGCGGGAGCACAGATACGCAGTATTTT.

This clonotype was seen at least ten times. V gene TRBV3-1 combines with J gene TRBJ2-3; 8 bases fit TRBD2. This CDR3 is 15 amino acids long. Germline lookup yields CDR1 LGHDT and CDR2 YNNKEL (reference sequence). V trimming: 4 bases; J trimming: 2 bases; junction bases outside the gene matches: 5. CDR3 residues: CASSPTGRATDTQYF. CDR3 DNA sequence: TGTGCCAGCAGCCCCACCGGGAGGGCCACAGATACGCAGTATTTT.

About this clonotype: A read error may explain this, as a much larger clone is one base away. This chain joins TRBV7-2 and TRBJ2-6; D is unclear. V was shortened by 2 bases and J by 12 bases, with 11 bases between the two germline ends. The CDR3 covers 13 residues. The germline V gene encodes CDR1 SGHTA and CDR2 FQGNSA. The CDR3 loop reads CASSLKTDLVLTF. CDR3 sequence (DNA): TGTGCCAGCAGCTTAAAAACGGACCTCGTCCTGACTTTC.

This clonotype was observed at least ten times. The CDR3 nucleotides read TGTGCCAGCAGCTTAGAGGGGACAGGGGACACTGAAGCTTTCTTT. Amino acid sequence: CASSLEGTGDTEAFF. This chain uses TRBV7-2 with TRBJ1-1; 10 nucleotides line up with TRBD1. Germline values: CDR1 SGHTA, CDR2 FQGNSA. V was pared by 1 base and J by 3 bases, with 2 bases of the junction left unmatched. The CDR3 extends over 15 amino acids.

This clonotype was seen repeatedly, ten times or more. The chain has TRBV12-3 or TRBV12-4 and TRBJ2-3; D unresolved. The CDR3 runs 11 residues. Trimming removed 3 bases from V and 6 bases from J, with 4 bases in between. Here the CDR3 reads CASSFGDTQYF. The CDR3 bases are TGTGCCAGCAGTTTCGGGGATACGCAGTATTTT.

This clonotype was counted at least ten times. V and J are TRBV6-5 and TRBJ1-1, with D maybe TRBD1 (6 bases). The germline CDR1 and CDR2 sequences are MNHEY and SVGAGI. The CDR3 sequence is 19 residues long. Trimming took 0 bases from V and 8 from J, leaving 28 bases between them. The CDR3 coding sequence is TGTGCCAGCAGTTACTCGCATCTTTTCGGGGGCCCGCAAGGGAGAGAAGCTTTCTTT. As protein: CASSYSHLFGGPQGREAFF.

This clonotype was recorded many times. The genes are TRBV5-1 and TRBJ1-5; D unresolved. The V and J ends lost 4 bases and 2 bases respectively, with 16 bases between them. Germline V gene lookup returns CDR1 SGHRS and CDR2 YFSETQ. The CDR3 runs to 16 residues. The CDR3 is CASSPSFLGGNQPQHF. DNA of the CDR3: TGCGCCAGCAGCCCAAGCTTTTTGGGCGGCAATCAGCCCCAGCATTTT.

This clonotype is medium-sized (0.01 to 0.1%) within its sample. Here the CDR3 reads CAISESGMGNTIYF. CDR3 sequence (DNA): TGTGCCATCAGTGAGTCTGGGATGGGAAACACCATATATTTT. V is TRBV10-3 and J is TRBJ1-3; D uncertain. The CDR3 is made up of 14 amino acids. The germline V gene encodes CDR1 ENHRY and CDR2 SYGVKD. The germline V and J ends were trimmed by 0 bases and 4 bases, with 7 bases remaining between them.

This clonotype appeared many times. The chain couples TRBV4-2 to TRBJ1-2; weak D call: TRBD1 (6 bases). The V end was cut by 6 bases, the J end by 1 base, with 21 bases between. CDR1 and CDR2 (germline): LGHNA, YNFKEQ. This CDR3 has 17 amino acids. The CDR3 DNA reads TGTGCCAGCAGTCACCTGGGGGGCAATCCCAATAACTATGGCTACACCTTC. This codes for CASSHLGGNPNNYGYTF.

In its sample, this clonotype was seen many times. The chain carries TRBV7-9 and TRBJ1-1; D unclear. Germline lookup yields CDR1 SEHNR and CDR2 FQNEAQ (reference sequence). Trimming removed 1 base at V and 10 bases at J, with 4 bases between. The CDR3 loop spans 10 amino acids. The chain's CDR3 is CASSLDRAFF. In nucleotides, the CDR3 is TGTGCCAGCAGCTTAGATCGAGCTTTCTTT.

This clonotype was seen repeatedly, ten times or more. V and J are TRBV6-5 and TRBJ1-2, with TRBD1 matching 7 bases. The germline V gene has CDR1 MNHEY and CDR2 SVGAGI. CDR3 length equals 13 residues. With V trimmed by 6 bases and J by 6 bases, 7 bases remained unmatched. The CDR3 nucleotides are TGTGCCAGCAGCCTCGACAGGGAGGATGGCTACACCTTC. Its protein is CASSLDREDGYTF.

This clonotype was seen repeatedly, ten times or more. This chain uses TRBV27 with TRBJ1-2, with 8 bases identical to TRBD1. This CDR3 is built from 14 residues. J was trimmed by 7 bases and V by 4 bases; bases with no gene match: 8. Germline CDR1 reads MNHEY; CDR2 reads SMNVEV (reference sequence). DNA of the CDR3: TGTGCCAGCAGTTGGGGACAGGCTGGTGGTGGCTACACCTTC. It specifies CASSWGQAGGGYTF.

At least ten counts were recorded for this clonotype. The chain links TRBV20-1 to TRBJ2-5; 7 nucleotides match TRBD1. Germline V gene data show CDR1 as DFQATT and CDR2 as SNEGSKA (reference sequence). V shed 5 bases and J 3 bases; nucleotides not matched to a gene: 9. The CDR3 covers 14 residues. CDR3: CSAYRGGFEETQYF. DNA of the CDR3: TGCAGTGCTTACAGGGGTGGATTCGAAGAGACCCAGTACTTC.

The sample holds many counts of this clonotype. V usage is TRBV12-3 or TRBV12-4 and J usage is TRBJ1-1; the match to TRBD1 covers 7 bases. This CDR3 is built from 14 residues. V was clipped by 7 bases and J by 0 bases; unmatched bases: 5. In nucleotides, the CDR3 is TGTGCCAGCACCACCACAGGGGTGAACACTGAAGCTTTCTTT. Translating it yields CASTTTGVNTEAFF.